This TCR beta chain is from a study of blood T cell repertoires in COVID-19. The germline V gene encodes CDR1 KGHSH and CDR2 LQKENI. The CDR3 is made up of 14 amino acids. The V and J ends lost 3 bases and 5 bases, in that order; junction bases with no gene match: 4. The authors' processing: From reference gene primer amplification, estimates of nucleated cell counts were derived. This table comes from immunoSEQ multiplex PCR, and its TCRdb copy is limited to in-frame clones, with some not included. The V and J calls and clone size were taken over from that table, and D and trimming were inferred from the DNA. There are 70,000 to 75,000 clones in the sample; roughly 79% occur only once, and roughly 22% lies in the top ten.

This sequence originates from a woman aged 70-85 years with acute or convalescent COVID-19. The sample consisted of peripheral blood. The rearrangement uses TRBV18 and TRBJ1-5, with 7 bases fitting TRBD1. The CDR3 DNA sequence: TGTGCCAGCTCACCGACAGGGATTTATCAGCCCCAGCATTTT. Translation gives CASSPTGIYQPQHF. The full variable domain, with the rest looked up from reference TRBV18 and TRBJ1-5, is NAGVMQNPRHLVRRRGQEARLRCSPMKGHSHVYWYRQLPEEGLKFMVYLQKENIIDESGMPKERFSAEFPKEGPSILRIQQVVRGDSAAYFCASSPTGIYQPQHFGDGTRLSIL.